The 13 T cell receptor beta chains listed next were all sequenced from one sample in a study of blood T cell repertoires in COVID-19. Libraries were prepared by immunoSEQ multiplex PCR; TCRdb keeps only in-frame clonotypes and omits some of them. The sample consists of approximately 350,000 clones, around 83% of them appearing once. The sequencing input was PBMCs or T cells enriched from blood (not recorded which). The receptors shown here come from a woman aged 50 to 60 who had recovered from COVID-19.

The rearrangement links TRBV18 to TRBJ1-2; weak D call: TRBD1 (5 bases). The V gene lost 1 base and the J gene lost 3 bases, with 6 bases spanning the gap. The length of the CDR3 is 13 residues. Germline V gene data show CDR1 as KGHSH and CDR2 as LQKENI. The DNA for the CDR3 is TGTGCCAGCTCACCACAAGGGGACTATGGCTACACCTTC. The encoded protein is CASSPQGDYGYTF.

This CDR3 reads CASSPAGGEGEKLFF. Written as DNA, the CDR3 is TGCGCCAGCAGCCCTGCCGGGGGAGAGGGGGAAAAACTGTTTTTT. The chain combines TRBV23-1 with TRBJ1-4; possibly TRBD1 for D (5 bases). TRBV23-1 falls under the ORF class, with uncertain function. This CDR3 contains 15 residues. V gave up 6 bases and J gave up 8 bases, with 19 bases separating them.

This clone appeared once. The V gene is TRBV5-1, the J gene TRBJ2-7; D possibly corresponds to TRBD2 (5 bases). Germline V gene sequence: CDR1 SGHRS, CDR2 YFSETQ. The CDR3 consists of 14 residues. V lost 4 bases and J 6 bases, leaving 17 bases between the germline ends. CDR3 DNA: TGCGCCAGCAGCCCTACTAGTGGTCCGCGCGAGCAGTACTTC. It codes for CASSPTSGPREQYF.

The chain combines TRBV12-3 or TRBV12-4 with TRBJ1-5, with a weak D call TRBD1 (5 bases). The CDR3 extends over 13 amino acids. With 6 bases removed from V and 12 bases from J, the gap between germline ends came to 18 bases. CDR3 residues: CASSPQIGGYQHF. The CDR3 nucleotides are TGTGCCAGCAGCCCCCAAATTGGGGGGTACCAGCATTTT.

On this clone itself: Compared with germline, one end of the junction differs, possibly owing to a read error. The rearrangement joins TRBV2 to TRBJ1-1; 9 bases are shared with TRBD1. CDR3 length: 13 residues. CDR1 and CDR2 (germline): SNHLY, FYNNEI. The CDR3 is CASIGQGNAEAFF. In DNA form, the CDR3 reads TGTGCCAGCATCGGACAGGGGAACGCTGAAGCTTTCTTT.

The chain employs TRBV25-1 and TRBJ1-4; 8 bases match TRBD1. V lost 6 bases, J lost 8 bases, and 5 bases stayed unmatched. Germline lookup yields CDR1 MGHDK and CDR2 SYGVNS. The CDR3 contains 13 residues. Here the CDR3 DNA reads TGTGCCAGCAGAGACAGGGGAGGGGAAAAACTGTTTTTT. Translating it yields CASRDRGGEKLFF.

This clone showed up just a few times. The CDR3 nucleotides are TGTGCCACCCTCCACGCCAACGGGGGTGTCAGATCGAGGGGAAACACCATATATTTT. Its protein is CATLHANGGVRSRGNTIYF. The rearrangement links TRBV24-1 to TRBJ1-3, with D possibly TRBD1 on 5 matching bases. Trimming removed 9 bases at V and 4 bases at J, with 30 bases between. The germline CDR1 and CDR2 sequences are KGHDR and SFDVKD. The CDR3 extends over 19 amino acids.

The chain is built from TRBV11-2 and TRBJ2-7, with TRBD2 identical over 10 bases. The V and J ends lost 1 base and 3 bases, in that order; junction bases with no gene match: 9. This CDR3 is 17 amino acids long. Germline V CDR1 and CDR2: SGHAT, FQNNGV. CDR3 region: CASSLGTHSGGFYEQYF. CDR3 bases: TGTGCCAGCAGCTTAGGCACTCATAGCGGGGGGTTCTACGAGCAGTACTTC. Supplemented by reference TRBV11-2 and TRBJ2-7, the full variable domain reads EAGVAQSPRYKIIEKRQSVAFWCNPISGHATLYWYQQILGQGPKLLIQFQNNGVVDDSQLPKDRFSAERLKGVDSTLKIQPAKLEDSAVYLCASSLGTHSGGFYEQYFGPGTRLTVT.

This chain uses TRBV12-3 or TRBV12-4 with TRBJ1-1; D perhaps matches TRBD1 (5 bases). The CDR3 consists of 13 residues. V dropped 4 bases and J dropped 6 bases, with 12 bases sitting between them. CDR3 in amino acids: CASSYLSGAEAFF. CDR3 nucleotide sequence: TGTGCCAGCAGTTATCTATCGGGGGCTGAAGCTTTCTTT.

This chain joins TRBV19 and TRBJ2-1; 11 bases map to TRBD2. Unmatched junction bases numbered 6, after V lost 7 bases and J lost 4 bases. The CDR3 runs 15 residues. From germline, CDR1 is LNHDA and CDR2 SQIVND (reference sequence). For the CDR3, the DNA is TGTGCCAGTACCGGGCTAGCGGGGGGTTACAATGAGCAGTTCTTC. Translating it yields CASTGLAGGYNEQFF.

V is TRBV30 and J is TRBJ1-1; D gene ambiguous. The germline gives CDR1 GTSNPN, CDR2 SVGIG (reference sequence). V lost 4 bases and J lost 5, with 11 bases in between. CDR3 length: 12 residues. CDR3 DNA sequence: TGTGCCTGGATCCCGGGTAGAACTGAAGCTTTCTTT. Translating it yields CAWIPGRTEAFF.

The chain combines TRBV5-5 with TRBJ1-3; TRBD1 is a possible D gene (6 bases). This CDR3 contains 17 residues. V lost 0 bases and J 0 bases, leaving 13 bases between the germline ends. The germline gives CDR1 SGHKS, CDR2 YYEKEE (reference sequence). The CDR3 reads CASSLAGTPSSGNTIYF. CDR3 DNA sequence: TGTGCCAGCAGCTTGGCCGGGACACCGAGCTCTGGAAACACCATATATTTT.

The chain uses TRBV7-2 and TRBJ2-3, with TRBD2 as a possible D gene (6 bases). Trimming stripped 3 bases from V and 4 bases from J, with 11 bases between. CDR1 and CDR2 from the germline V gene are SGHTA and FQGNSA. The CDR3 totals 14 residues. CDR3 residues: CASSFQGLADTQYF. As DNA, the CDR3 is TGTGCCAGCAGCTTTCAGGGACTGGCAGATACGCAGTATTTT.